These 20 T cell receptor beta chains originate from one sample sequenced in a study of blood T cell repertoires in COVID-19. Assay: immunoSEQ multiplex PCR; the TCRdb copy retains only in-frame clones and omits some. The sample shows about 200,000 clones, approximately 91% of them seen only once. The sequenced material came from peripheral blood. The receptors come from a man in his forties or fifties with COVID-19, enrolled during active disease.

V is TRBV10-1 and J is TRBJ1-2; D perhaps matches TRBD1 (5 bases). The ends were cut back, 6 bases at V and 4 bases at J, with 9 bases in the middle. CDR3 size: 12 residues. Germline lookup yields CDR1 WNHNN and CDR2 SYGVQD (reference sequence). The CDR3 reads CASRTGLYGYTF. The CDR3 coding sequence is TGCGCCAGCAGGACGGGACTCTATGGCTACACCTTC.

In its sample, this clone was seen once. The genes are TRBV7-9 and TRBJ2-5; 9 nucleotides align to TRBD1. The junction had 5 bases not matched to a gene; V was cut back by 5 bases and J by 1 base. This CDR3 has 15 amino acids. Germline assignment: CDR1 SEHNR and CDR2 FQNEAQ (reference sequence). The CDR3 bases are TGTGCCAGCAGCCGTACAGGGGGCCTCCAAGAGACCCAGTACTTC. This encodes CASSRTGGLQETQYF.

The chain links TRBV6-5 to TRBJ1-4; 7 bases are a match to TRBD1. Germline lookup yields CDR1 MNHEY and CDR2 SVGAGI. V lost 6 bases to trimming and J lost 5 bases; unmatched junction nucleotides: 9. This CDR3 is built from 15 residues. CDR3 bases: TGTGCCAGCAGGGTAAACACAGGGGAGAATGAAAAACTGTTTTTT. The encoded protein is CASRVNTGENEKLFF.

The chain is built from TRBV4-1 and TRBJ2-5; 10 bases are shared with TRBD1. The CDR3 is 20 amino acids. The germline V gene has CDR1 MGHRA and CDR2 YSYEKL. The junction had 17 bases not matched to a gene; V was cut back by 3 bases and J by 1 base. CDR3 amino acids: CASSHDRDRGCRGPQETQYF. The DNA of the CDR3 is TGCGCCAGCAGCCATGACCGGGACAGGGGATGTCGGGGGCCCCAAGAGACCCAGTACTTC.

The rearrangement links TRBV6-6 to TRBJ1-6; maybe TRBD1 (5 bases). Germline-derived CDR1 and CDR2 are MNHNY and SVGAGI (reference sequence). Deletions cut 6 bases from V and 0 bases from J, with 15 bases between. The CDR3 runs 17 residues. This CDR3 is CASSRTGGSSYNSPLHF. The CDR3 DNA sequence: TGTGCCAGCAGCCGAACGGGGGGGAGCTCCTATAATTCACCCCTCCACTTT.

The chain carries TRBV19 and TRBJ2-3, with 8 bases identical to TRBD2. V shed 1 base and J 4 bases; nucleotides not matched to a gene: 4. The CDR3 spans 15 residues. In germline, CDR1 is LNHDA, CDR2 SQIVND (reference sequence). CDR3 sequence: CASSIAGGRPDTQYF. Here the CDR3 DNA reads TGTGCCAGTAGTATAGCGGGAGGGCGTCCAGATACGCAGTATTTT.

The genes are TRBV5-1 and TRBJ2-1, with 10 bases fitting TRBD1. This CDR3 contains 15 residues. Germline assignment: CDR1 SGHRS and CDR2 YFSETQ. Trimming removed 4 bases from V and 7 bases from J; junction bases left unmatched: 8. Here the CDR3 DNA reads TGCGCCAGCAGCGCGGGACAGGGGTTTGCTAATGAGCAGTTCTTC. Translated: CASSAGQGFANEQFF.

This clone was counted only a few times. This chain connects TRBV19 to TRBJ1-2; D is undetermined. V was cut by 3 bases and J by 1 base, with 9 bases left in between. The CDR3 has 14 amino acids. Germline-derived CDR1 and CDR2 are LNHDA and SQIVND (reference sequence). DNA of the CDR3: TGTGCCAGTAGTATCGAACACCATAACTATGGCTACACCTTC. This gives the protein CASSIEHHNYGYTF.

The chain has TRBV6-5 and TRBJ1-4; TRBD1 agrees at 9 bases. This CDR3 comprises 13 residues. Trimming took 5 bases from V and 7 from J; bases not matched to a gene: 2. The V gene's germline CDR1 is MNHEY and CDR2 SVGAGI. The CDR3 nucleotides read TGTGCCAGCAGTCGGGACAGGGCTGAAAAACTGTTTTTT. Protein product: CASSRDRAEKLFF.

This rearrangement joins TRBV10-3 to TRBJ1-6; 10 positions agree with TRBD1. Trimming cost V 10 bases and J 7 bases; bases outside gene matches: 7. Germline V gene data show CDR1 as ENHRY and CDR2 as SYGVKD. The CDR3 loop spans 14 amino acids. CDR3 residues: CANGQGGENSPLHF. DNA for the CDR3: TGTGCCAATGGACAGGGGGGGGAGAATTCACCCCTCCACTTT.

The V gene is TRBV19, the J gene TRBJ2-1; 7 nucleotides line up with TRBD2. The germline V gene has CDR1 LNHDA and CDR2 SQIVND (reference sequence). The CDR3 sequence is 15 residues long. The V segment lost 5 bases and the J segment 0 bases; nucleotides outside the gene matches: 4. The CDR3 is CASSALAASYNEQFF. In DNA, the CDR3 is TGTGCCAGTAGTGCCCTAGCGGCCTCCTACAATGAGCAGTTCTTC.

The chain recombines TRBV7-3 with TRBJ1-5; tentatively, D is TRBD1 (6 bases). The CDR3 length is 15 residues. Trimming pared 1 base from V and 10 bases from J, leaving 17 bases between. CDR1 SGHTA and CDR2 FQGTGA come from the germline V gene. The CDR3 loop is CASSLITGIVGPQHF. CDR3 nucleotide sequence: TGTGCCAGCAGCTTAATTACAGGGATAGTAGGACCCCAGCATTTT.

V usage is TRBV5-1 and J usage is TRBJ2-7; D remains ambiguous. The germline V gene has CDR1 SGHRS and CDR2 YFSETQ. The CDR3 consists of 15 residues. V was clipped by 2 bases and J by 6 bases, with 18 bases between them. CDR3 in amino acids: CASSFLSGVPSEQYF. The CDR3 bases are TGCGCCAGCAGCTTCCTTTCTGGAGTTCCGTCCGAGCAGTACTTC. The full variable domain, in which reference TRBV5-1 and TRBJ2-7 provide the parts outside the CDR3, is KAGVTQTPRYLIKTRGQQVTLSCSPISGHRSVSWYQQTPGQGLQFLFEYFSETQRNKGNFPGRFSGRQFSNSRSEMNVSTLELGDSALYLCASSFLSGVPSEQYFGPGTRLTVT.

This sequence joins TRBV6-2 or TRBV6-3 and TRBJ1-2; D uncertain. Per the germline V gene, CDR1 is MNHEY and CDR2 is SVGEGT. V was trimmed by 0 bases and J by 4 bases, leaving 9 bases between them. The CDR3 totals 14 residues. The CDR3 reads CASSYSWRVYGYTF. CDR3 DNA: TGTGCCAGCAGTTACTCGTGGAGGGTCTATGGCTACACCTTC.

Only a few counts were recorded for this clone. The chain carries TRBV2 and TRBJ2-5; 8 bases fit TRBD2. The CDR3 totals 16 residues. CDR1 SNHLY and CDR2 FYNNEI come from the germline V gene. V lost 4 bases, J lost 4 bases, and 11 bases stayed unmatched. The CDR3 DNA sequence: TGTGCCAGCAGTGTACTCGCGGGAGGAGTTAGAGAGACCCAGTACTTC. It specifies CASSVLAGGVRETQYF.

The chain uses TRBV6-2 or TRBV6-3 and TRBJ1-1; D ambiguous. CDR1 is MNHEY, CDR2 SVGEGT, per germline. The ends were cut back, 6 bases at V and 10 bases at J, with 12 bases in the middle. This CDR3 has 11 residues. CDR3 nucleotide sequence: TGTGCCAGCAGCCTCGGGTCGGGAGCTTTCTTT. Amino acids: CASSLGSGAFF.

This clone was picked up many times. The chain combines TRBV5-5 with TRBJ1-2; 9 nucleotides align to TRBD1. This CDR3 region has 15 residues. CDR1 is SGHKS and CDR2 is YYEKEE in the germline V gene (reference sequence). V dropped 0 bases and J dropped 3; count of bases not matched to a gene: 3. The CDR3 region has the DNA TGTGCCAGCAGCTTGGATGGGACAGGGTACTATGGCTACACCTTC. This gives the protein CASSLDGTGYYGYTF.

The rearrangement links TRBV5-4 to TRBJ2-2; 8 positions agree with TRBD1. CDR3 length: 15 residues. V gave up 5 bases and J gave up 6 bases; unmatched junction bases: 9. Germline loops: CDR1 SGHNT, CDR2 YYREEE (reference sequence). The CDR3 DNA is TGTGCCAGCAGATACCAGGGGGCGCGGGCCGGGGAGCTGTTTTTT. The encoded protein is CASRYQGARAGELFF.

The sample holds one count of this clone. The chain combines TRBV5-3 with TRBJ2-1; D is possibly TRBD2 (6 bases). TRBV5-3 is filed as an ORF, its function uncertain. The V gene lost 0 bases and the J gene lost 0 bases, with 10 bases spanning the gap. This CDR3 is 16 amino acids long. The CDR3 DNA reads TGTGCCAGAAGCTTGGCTCGGGAGAGCTCCTACAATGAGCAGTTCTTC. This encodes CARSLARESSYNEQFF.

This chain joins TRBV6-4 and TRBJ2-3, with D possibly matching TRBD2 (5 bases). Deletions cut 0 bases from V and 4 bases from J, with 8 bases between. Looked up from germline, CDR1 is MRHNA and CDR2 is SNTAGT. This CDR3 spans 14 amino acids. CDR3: CASSDSGGSDTQYF. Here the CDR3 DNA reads TGTGCCAGCAGTGACTCAGGCGGGTCAGATACGCAGTATTTT.